These 4 T cell receptor beta chains share one sample of origin, sequenced in a study of CXCR4 blockade with PD-1 therapy in pancreatic cancer. This table comes from immunoSEQ multiplex PCR, and its TCRdb copy is limited to in-frame clones, with some not included. Here the sample spans under 800 clones, about 50% being singletons. The sequencing sample was made of tumor tissue. The receptors derive from a human donor with pancreatic ductal adenocarcinoma.

The V gene is TRBV19, the J gene TRBJ1-1; weak D call: TRBD1 (5 bases). The length of the CDR3 is 14 residues. With 5 bases removed from V and 2 bases from J, the gap between germline ends came to 12 bases. CDR1 and CDR2 from the germline V gene are LNHDA and SQIVND (reference sequence). The CDR3 spells CASSEGTVNTEAFF. In nucleotides, the CDR3 is TGTGCCAGTAGTGAAGGGACGGTAAACACTGAAGCTTTCTTT.

The genes are TRBV19 and TRBJ2-3; 9 positions agree with TRBD2. The CDR3 covers 13 residues. Germline V lookup: CDR1 LNHDA, CDR2 SQIVND (reference sequence). V was pared by 9 bases and J by 3 bases, with 4 bases of the junction left unmatched. CDR3 amino acids: CASNSGRTDTQYF. CDR3 sequence (DNA): TGTGCCAGCAATAGCGGGAGAACAGATACGCAGTATTTT.

The CDR3 DNA sequence: TGTGCCAGCACCATGAATCCGGGACAGGGCTACGAGCAGTACTTC. This codes for CASTMNPGQGYEQYF. V usage is TRBV28 and J usage is TRBJ2-7; 9 bases agree with TRBD1. V lost 7 bases and J lost 3; bases outside the gene matches: 10. CDR3 length: 15 amino acids. Per germline, CDR1 MDHEN and CDR2 SYDVKM.

The gene calls are TRBV14 and TRBJ1-3; 7 bases are shared with TRBD1. The CDR3 extends over 14 amino acids. From germline, CDR1 is SGHDN and CDR2 FVKESK. The trim removed 5 bases at V and 4 bases at J, leaving 5 bases unmatched. The CDR3 here is CASSRRQGGNTIYF. DNA of the CDR3: TGTGCCAGCAGCAGACGACAGGGAGGAAACACCATATATTTT.